This T cell receptor beta chain comes out of a study of sequential checkpoint blockade in melanoma. This sample's treatment: randomized to nivolumab then ipilimumab (arm A) or the reverse (arm B). From thawed PBMCs, live CD3+CD8+ cells negative for CD19 and CD56 were sorted. This CDR3 region has 16 residues. V shed 0 bases and J shed 3 bases, with 11 bases lying between them. Per the germline V gene, CDR1 is MNHEY and CDR2 is SVGAGI. Method: immunoSEQ multiplex PCR; TCRdb's copy keeps in-frame clones and lacks some. The sample yields over 10,000 clones, roughly 72% seen once. The starting material was CD8+ T cells sorted from blood (inferred from file names), obtained from a patient given nivolumab and ipilimumab in sequence. The source is a human donor with melanoma. J is TRBJ2-2 and V is TRBV6-5; D is perhaps TRBD2 (6 bases). CDR3 DNA sequence: TGTGCCAGCAGTTACTCGGGGGGTACGGACACCGGGGAGCTGTTTTTT. This codes for CASSYSGGTDTGELFF.